This TCR beta chain comes out of a study of CD8 T cells in ankylosing spondylitis. Study-level points and caveats: Apparently characteristic of ankylosing spondylitis blood was a TCR beta motif (about eight highly homologous variants). It was reported that disease-linked clones were significantly enriched in matched ankylosing spondylitis synovial fluid. Reports of some motif variants in reactive arthritis synovial fluid and blood predate this one.

TCRdb redid the calling of the 5' RACE reads with MiXCR, one entry per CDR3 protein. The table records about 190,000 distinct CDR3 sequences, 10% to 15% of them present only once. Germline values: CDR1 SGHTA, CDR2 FQGNSA. V lost 4 bases to trimming and J lost 0 bases; unmatched junction nucleotides: 9. This CDR3 is built from 16 residues. This clonotype occurred a few times. Its antigen is not known. The sequence was collected from a female donor with ankylosing spondylitis or in good health (not recorded which). Sequenced input: blood, either unsorted or a sorted T cell fraction (not recorded which). V and J are TRBV7-2 and TRBJ2-7; TRBD1 matches at 7 bases. CDR3 loop: CASSSQPGQSSYEQYF. In DNA form, the CDR3 reads TGTGCCAGCAGCTCCCAACCGGGACAGAGCTCCTACGAGCAGTACTTC.